The rows below give T cell receptor beta chains drawn from one sample of a study of regulatory T cells in long-lasting Graves disease. TCRdb itself ran the multiplex PCR reads through MiXCR, one entry per CDR3 protein. The table includes about 620,000 distinct CDR3 sequences, 15% to 20% detected once. The same specimen was also included in a second study, on T cells in Graves' hyperthyroidism and ophthalmopathy.

The specimen was peripheral blood mononuclear cells (PBMCs), collected at new diagnosis, from a patient treated with antithyroid drugs. These receptors all come from a woman aged 25 to 45 with Graves disease. CDR3s include the opening cysteine and the closing phenylalanine or tryptophan. A D gene is named only where the DNA matches it firmly. Size values are once, few and many counts, or a class for expanded clones, and some rows have none.

cdr3_aa: CASSRLPAEQPQHF
cdr3_nt: TGTGCCAGTAGCAGACTGCCAGCTGAACAGCCCCAGCATTTT
clone_size: NA
j_call: TRBJ1-5
d_call: NA
cdr3_length: 14
v_call: TRBV19

cdr3_aa: CASSPGGQDTGELFF
cdr3_nt: TGCGCCAGCAGCCCGGGGGGACAGGACACCGGGGAGCTGTTTTTT
clone_size: few
j_call: TRBJ2-2
d_call: NA
cdr3_length: 15
v_call: TRBV5-1

cdr3_aa: CASSVGGAQNSPLHF
cdr3_nt: TGTGCCAGCAGTGTAGGGGGGGCACAAAATTCACCCCTCCACTTT
clone_size: NA
j_call: TRBJ1-6
d_call: NA
cdr3_length: 15
v_call: TRBV2

cdr3_aa: CASESGDRYEQYF
cdr3_nt: TGTGCCAGCGAATCAGGGGATCGCTACGAGCAGTACTTC
clone_size: NA
j_call: TRBJ2-7
d_call: NA
cdr3_length: 13
v_call: TRBV19

cdr3_aa: CASSPTSGTGNEKLFF
cdr3_nt: TGTGCCAGCAGCCCAACTTCCGGGACGGGGAATGAAAAACTGTTTTTT
clone_size: NA
j_call: TRBJ1-4
d_call: NA
cdr3_length: 16
v_call: TRBV28

cdr3_aa: CASSSPRGTGGEQFF
cdr3_nt: TGTGCCAGCAGCTCTCCGCGGGGGACAGGGGGTGAGCAGTTCTTC
clone_size: NA
j_call: TRBJ2-1
d_call: TRBD1
cdr3_length: 15
v_call: TRBV11-3

cdr3_aa: CASSATYTEAFF
cdr3_nt: TGTGCCAGCAGTGCGACCTACACTGAAGCTTTCTTT
clone_size: many
j_call: TRBJ1-1
d_call: NA
cdr3_length: 12
v_call: TRBV6-1

cdr3_aa: CASSLMGTGKETQYF
cdr3_nt: TGTGCCAGCAGCTTAATGGGGACTGGCAAAGAGACCCAGTACTTC
clone_size: many
j_call: TRBJ2-5
d_call: NA
cdr3_length: 15
v_call: TRBV7-3

cdr3_aa: CASSPGTGKGYTF
cdr3_nt: TGTGCCAGCTCACCCGGGACAGGGAAGGGCTACACCTTC
clone_size: NA
j_call: TRBJ1-2
d_call: TRBD1
cdr3_length: 13
v_call: TRBV18

cdr3_aa: CATSRELASRNEETQYF
cdr3_nt: TGTGCCACCAGCAGAGAGTTGGCTAGCCGAAATGAAGAGACCCAGTACTTC
clone_size: NA
j_call: TRBJ2-5
d_call: NA
cdr3_length: 17
v_call: TRBV15

cdr3_aa: CASSRDREGIGYEQYF
cdr3_nt: TGTGCCAGCAGCCGGGACAGGGAAGGCATCGGCTACGAGCAGTACTTC
clone_size: many
j_call: TRBJ2-7
d_call: TRBD1
cdr3_length: 16
v_call: TRBV27

cdr3_aa: CASSLMGISETQYF
cdr3_nt: TGTGCCAGCAGCTTAATGGGCATATCAGAGACCCAGTACTTC
clone_size: many
j_call: TRBJ2-5
d_call: NA
cdr3_length: 14
v_call: TRBV7-3

cdr3_aa: CASSFLGKGPDTQYF
cdr3_nt: TGTGCCAGCAGTTTCCTGGGAAAGGGTCCAGATACGCAGTATTTT
clone_size: many
j_call: TRBJ2-3
d_call: NA
cdr3_length: 15
v_call: TRBV12-3/TRBV12-4

cdr3_aa: CASGAQGYF
cdr3_nt: TGTGCCAGCGGAGCACAGGGGTACTTC
clone_size: many
j_call: TRBJ2-7
d_call: NA
cdr3_length: 9
v_call: TRBV6-2/TRBV6-3

cdr3_aa: CASSLSSAGVRDTQYF
cdr3_nt: TGCGCCAGCAGCTTGTCGTCGGCGGGAGTGAGGGATACGCAGTATTTT
clone_size: NA
j_call: TRBJ2-3
d_call: TRBD2
cdr3_length: 16
v_call: TRBV5-1

cdr3_aa: CASSSAGVREQYF
cdr3_nt: TGTGCCAGCAGCTCAGCGGGAGTGCGAGAGCAGTACTTC
clone_size: many
j_call: TRBJ2-7
d_call: TRBD2
cdr3_length: 13
v_call: TRBV7-2

cdr3_aa: CATSDLQLGTQYF
cdr3_nt: TGTGCCACCAGTGATTTGCAGTTGGGGACCCAGTACTTC
clone_size: many
j_call: TRBJ2-5
d_call: NA
cdr3_length: 13
v_call: TRBV24-1

cdr3_aa: CATSRAVGLVGESETQYF
cdr3_nt: TGTGCCACCAGCAGAGCAGTGGGACTAGTGGGGGAATCGGAGACCCAGTACTTC
clone_size: many
j_call: TRBJ2-5
d_call: TRBD2
cdr3_length: 18
v_call: TRBV15

cdr3_aa: CASSGVIRFGANVLTF
cdr3_nt: TGTGCCAGCAGTGGGGTAATTCGGTTTGGGGCCAACGTCCTGACTTTC
clone_size: many
j_call: TRBJ2-6
d_call: NA
cdr3_length: 16
v_call: TRBV2

cdr3_aa: CASSVGGGVGQPQHF
cdr3_nt: TGTGCCAGCAGCGTAGGAGGGGGAGTTGGTCAGCCCCAGCATTTT
clone_size: few
j_call: TRBJ1-5
d_call: NA
cdr3_length: 15
v_call: TRBV9

cdr3_aa: CASSRGTENIQYF
cdr3_nt: TGTGCCAGCAGTCGCGGGACAGAAAACATTCAGTACTTC
clone_size: few
j_call: TRBJ2-4
d_call: NA
cdr3_length: 13
v_call: TRBV11-2

cdr3_aa: CSARDVLLAGGTDTQYF
cdr3_nt: TGCAGTGCTAGAGATGTCCTTTTAGCGGGAGGCACAGATACGCAGTATTTT
clone_size: NA
j_call: TRBJ2-3
d_call: TRBD2
cdr3_length: 17
v_call: TRBV20-1